This TCR beta chain is drawn from a study of T cells in localized non-small cell lung cancer. Findings and limits, study-wide: In adjacent lung, a median about 50 of the top 100 tumor clones were found. In uninvolved adjacent lung, T cell clonality reached its highest value, exceeding tumor. Prolonged overall survival went with higher T cell density in the blood. It remains possible that heterogeneity exists, since only one tumor region was sequenced.

In the case of this clone: What it recognizes is unknown.

Measured with immunoSEQ multiplex PCR; TCRdb has only the in-frame clones, and not every one. The sample includes almost 20,000 clones, approximately 91% seen only once; the top ten take 8.4%. The TCR sequence derives from a man aged 35 to 69 with stage I lung adenocarcinoma. The specimen was peripheral blood, collected before any cancer treatment.

In DNA form, the CDR3 reads TGTGCCAGCAAAGGGACAGGGGGCACAGATACGCAGTATTTT. Amino acids: CASKGTGGTDTQYF. This chain joins TRBV18 and TRBJ2-3, with 10 bases lining up with TRBD1. V lost 8 bases to trimming and J lost 1 base; unmatched junction nucleotides: 3. In germline, CDR1 is KGHSH, CDR2 LQKENI. The length of the CDR3 is 14 residues.